These T cell receptor beta chains were read from a single sample in a study of regulatory T cells in long-lasting Graves disease. TCRdb used MiXCR to reprocess the multiplex PCR reads, holding one entry per CDR3 protein. Among 550,000 to 700,000 distinct CDR3 sequences listed, around 15% were seen once. These sequences were also reported in another study, on T cells in Graves' hyperthyroidism and ophthalmopathy.

The starting material was peripheral blood mononuclear cells (PBMCs), obtained at new diagnosis, from a patient treated with antithyroid drugs. These receptors were obtained from a man aged 18 to 35 with Graves disease. Both conserved end residues are part of each CDR3. D genes are given only for firm matches. Clone size is shown for a subset of rows, as once, few, many or a class of expanded clone.

DNA: TGTGCCAGCAGCTTAGATAGGCGCGGACTAGAGACCCAGTACTTC
CDR3: CASSLDRRGLETQYF
size: many
D: -
V: TRBV11-2
J: TRBJ2-5

DNA: TGTGCCAGCAGCGGGTTGCGGGACAAATCCTACGAGCAGTACTTC
CDR3: CASSGLRDKSYEQYF
size: -
D: -
V: TRBV5-6
J: TRBJ2-7

DNA: TGTGCCAGCAGCGTAGACCCTAGCGAGAGGCTGAGCTCCTACAATGAGCAGTTCTTC
CDR3: CASSVDPSERLSSYNEQFF
size: -
D: -
V: TRBV9
J: TRBJ2-1

DNA: TGCAGTGCTAGTATTGGGGACTATGGCTACACCTTC
CDR3: CSASIGDYGYTF
size: -
D: -
V: TRBV20-1
J: TRBJ1-2

DNA: TGCAGTGCCCTAAGCGGGAGAAGTTCTCCCGAGCAGTACTTC
CDR3: CSALSGRSSPEQYF
size: many
D: TRBD2
V: TRBV20-1
J: TRBJ2-7

DNA: TGTGCCTGGGACCCCCCGACTGGTACAGTTGAGCAGTTCTTC
CDR3: CAWDPPTGTVEQFF
size: many
D: -
V: TRBV30
J: TRBJ2-1

DNA: TGTGCCAGCAGCTTAAGGGCGGGAGGAGATACGCAGTATTTT
CDR3: CASSLRAGGDTQYF
size: -
D: TRBD2
V: TRBV5-4
J: TRBJ2-3

DNA: TGCAGTGCTAGAGGCCTAGGGGGAGGGCCTATAAATGAGCAGTTCTTC
CDR3: CSARGLGGGPINEQFF
size: many
D: -
V: TRBV20-1
J: TRBJ2-1

DNA: TGCGCCAGCAGCTCCAGGACTAGCGGAGAAGAGACCCAGTACTTC
CDR3: CASSSRTSGEETQYF
size: many
D: TRBD2
V: TRBV5-1
J: TRBJ2-5

DNA: TGTGCCAGCAGTCTCCTGACAGGAGACTCCTACAATGAGCAGTTCTTC
CDR3: CASSLLTGDSYNEQFF
size: many
D: -
V: TRBV28
J: TRBJ2-1

DNA: TGTGCCAGCAGCGGCTATGGTGAGAAACAGTATAGCACAGATACGCAGTATTTT
CDR3: CASSGYGEKQYSTDTQYF
size: many
D: -
V: TRBV2
J: TRBJ2-3

DNA: TGTGCCAGTAGTGCTACTCAGGGCTACGAGCAGTACTTC
CDR3: CASSATQGYEQYF
size: few
D: -
V: TRBV19
J: TRBJ2-7

DNA: TGTGCCACCAGTGATTTACCGGGACAGGGGAGGTTTGAGCAGTTCTTC
CDR3: CATSDLPGQGRFEQFF
size: -
D: TRBD1
V: TRBV24-1
J: TRBJ2-1

DNA: TGTGCCACCAGTGACCCCACTAGCGGGAGGTCCCCAGATACGCAGTATTTT
CDR3: CATSDPTSGRSPDTQYF
size: -
D: TRBD2
V: TRBV24-1
J: TRBJ2-3

DNA: TGCAGTGCTGTGGGGGACGGAGGTAATGAAAAACTGTTTTTT
CDR3: CSAVGDGGNEKLFF
size: -
D: -
V: TRBV20-1
J: TRBJ1-4

DNA: TGTGCCAGCAGTTCAAAATGGGGGGCTAAAGCTTTCTTT
CDR3: CASSSKWGAKAFF
size: -
D: -
V: TRBV28
J: TRBJ1-1

DNA: TGCGCCAGCAGTCCGGGACTAGCGGGACTGATTACCTACGAGCAGTACTTC
CDR3: CASSPGLAGLITYEQYF
size: -
D: TRBD2
V: TRBV10-2
J: TRBJ2-7

DNA: TGTGCCAGCAGAAGGGGACAGGGAGCTTCACCCCTCCACTTT
CDR3: CASRRGQGASPLHF
size: -
D: TRBD1
V: TRBV6-2/TRBV6-3
J: TRBJ1-6

DNA: TGTGCCAGTAGTGAAAATTCCGGGGAGCTGTTTTTT
CDR3: CASSENSGELFF
size: -
D: -
V: TRBV19
J: TRBJ2-2

DNA: TGCGCCAGCAGAAAAGGTTGGACTAGCGGATACAATGAGCAGTTCTTC
CDR3: CASRKGWTSGYNEQFF
size: -
D: TRBD2
V: TRBV4-1
J: TRBJ2-1

DNA: TGTGCCAGCAGTGCTAGACAGGCGAACACTGAAGCTTTCTTT
CDR3: CASSARQANTEAFF
size: -
D: -
V: TRBV27
J: TRBJ1-1

DNA: TGTGCCTGGAGTCCGGGACTAGCGTCCGGGGAGCTGTTTTTT
CDR3: CAWSPGLASGELFF
size: few
D: TRBD2
V: TRBV30
J: TRBJ2-2

DNA: TGTGCCAGCAGCGGAACGGGAGCCATCGATGAGCAGTTCTTC
CDR3: CASSGTGAIDEQFF
size: many
D: -
V: TRBV7-9
J: TRBJ2-1

DNA: TGTGCCAGCAGTTATCGGGGCTGGATGAACACTGAAGCTTTCTTT
CDR3: CASSYRGWMNTEAFF
size: many
D: -
V: TRBV12-3/TRBV12-4
J: TRBJ1-1

DNA: TGTGCCAGCAGTACGGCTCTCTCCTACAATGAGCAGTTCTTC
CDR3: CASSTALSYNEQFF
size: many
D: -
V: TRBV2
J: TRBJ2-1

DNA: TGTGCCAGCAGCCGCCTTTTGGAAAAACTGTTTTTT
CDR3: CASSRLLEKLFF
size: -
D: -
V: TRBV4-2
J: TRBJ1-4

DNA: TGTGCCAGCAGCGAGGGACTAGCGGGAGGTTCGGGTGCCGGGGAGCTGTTTTTT
CDR3: CASSEGLAGGSGAGELFF
size: -
D: TRBD2
V: TRBV9
J: TRBJ2-2